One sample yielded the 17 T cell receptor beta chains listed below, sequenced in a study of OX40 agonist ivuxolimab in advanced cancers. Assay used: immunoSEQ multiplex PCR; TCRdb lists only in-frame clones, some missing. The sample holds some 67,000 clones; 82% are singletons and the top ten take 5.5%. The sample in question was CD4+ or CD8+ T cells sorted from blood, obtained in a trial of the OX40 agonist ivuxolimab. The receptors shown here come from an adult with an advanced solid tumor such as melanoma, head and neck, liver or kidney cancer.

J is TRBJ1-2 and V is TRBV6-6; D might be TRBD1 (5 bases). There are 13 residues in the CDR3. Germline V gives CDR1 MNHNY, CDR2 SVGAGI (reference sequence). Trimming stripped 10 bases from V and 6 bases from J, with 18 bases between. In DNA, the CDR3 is TGTGCCACCACCCTTGGGACTTCCCATGGCTACACCTTC. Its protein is CATTLGTSHGYTF.

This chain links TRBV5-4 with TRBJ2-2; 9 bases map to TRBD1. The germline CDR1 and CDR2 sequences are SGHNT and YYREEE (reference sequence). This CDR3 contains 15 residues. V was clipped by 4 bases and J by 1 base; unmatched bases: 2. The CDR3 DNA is TGTGCCAGCAGCCCGACAGGGGGGAACACCGGGGAGCTGTTTTTT. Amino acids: CASSPTGGNTGELFF.

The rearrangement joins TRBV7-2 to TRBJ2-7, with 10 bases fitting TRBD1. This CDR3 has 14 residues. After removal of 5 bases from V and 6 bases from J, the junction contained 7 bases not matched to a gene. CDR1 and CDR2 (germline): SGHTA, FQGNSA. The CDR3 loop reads CASSLRDRGGEQYV. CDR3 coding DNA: TGTGCCAGCAGCCTAAGGGACAGGGGAGGCGAGCAGTACGTC.

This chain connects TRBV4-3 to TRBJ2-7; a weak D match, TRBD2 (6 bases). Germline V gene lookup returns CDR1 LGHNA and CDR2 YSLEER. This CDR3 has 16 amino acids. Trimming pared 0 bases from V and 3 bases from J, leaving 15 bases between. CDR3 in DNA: TGCGCCAGCAGCCAAGATTCGGCGGGACCTGGCTACGAGCAGTACTTC. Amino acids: CASSQDSAGPGYEQYF.

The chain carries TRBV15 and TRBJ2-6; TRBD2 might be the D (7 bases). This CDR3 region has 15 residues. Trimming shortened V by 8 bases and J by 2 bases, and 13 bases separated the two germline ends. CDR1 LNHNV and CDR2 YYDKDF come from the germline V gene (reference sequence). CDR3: CATRGGGTGANVLTF. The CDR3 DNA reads TGTGCCACCCGAGGGGGGGGTACTGGGGCCAACGTCCTGACTTTC.

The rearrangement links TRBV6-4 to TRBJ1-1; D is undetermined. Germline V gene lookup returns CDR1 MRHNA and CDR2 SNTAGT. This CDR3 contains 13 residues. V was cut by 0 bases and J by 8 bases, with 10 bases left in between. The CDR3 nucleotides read TGTGCCAGCAGTGACTCCCCCGCTTCGGAAGCTTTCTTT. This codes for CASSDSPASEAFF.

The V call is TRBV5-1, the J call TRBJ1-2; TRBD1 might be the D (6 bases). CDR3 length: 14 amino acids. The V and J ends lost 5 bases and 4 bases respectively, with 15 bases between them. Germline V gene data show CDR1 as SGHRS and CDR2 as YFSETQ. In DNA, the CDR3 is TGCGCCAGCAGGGAAACAGGGTCGGGCTATGGCTACACCTTC. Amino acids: CASRETGSGYGYTF.

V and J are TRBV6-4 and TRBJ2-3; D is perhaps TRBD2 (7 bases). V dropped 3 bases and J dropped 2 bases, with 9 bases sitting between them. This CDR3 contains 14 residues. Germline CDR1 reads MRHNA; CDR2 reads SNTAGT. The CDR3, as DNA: TGTGCCAGCAGTGAGGGGGGGGCCACAGATACGCAGTATTTT. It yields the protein CASSEGGATDTQYF.

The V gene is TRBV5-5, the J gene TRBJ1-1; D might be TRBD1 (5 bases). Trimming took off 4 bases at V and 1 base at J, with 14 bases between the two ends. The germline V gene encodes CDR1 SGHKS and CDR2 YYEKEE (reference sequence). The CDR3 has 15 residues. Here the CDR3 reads CASSVTGHPNTEAFF. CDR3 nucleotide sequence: TGTGCCAGCAGCGTTACAGGACACCCGAACACTGAAGCTTTCTTT.

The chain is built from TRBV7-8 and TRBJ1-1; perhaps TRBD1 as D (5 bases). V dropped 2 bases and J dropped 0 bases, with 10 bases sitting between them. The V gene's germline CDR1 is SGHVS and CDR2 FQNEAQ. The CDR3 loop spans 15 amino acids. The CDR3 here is CASSLSRAMNTEAFF. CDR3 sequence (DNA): TGTGCCAGCAGCTTATCCAGGGCCATGAACACTGAAGCTTTCTTT.

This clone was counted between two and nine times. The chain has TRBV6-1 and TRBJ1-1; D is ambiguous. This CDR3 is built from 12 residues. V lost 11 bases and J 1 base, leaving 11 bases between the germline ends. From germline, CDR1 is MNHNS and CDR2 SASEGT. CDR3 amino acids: CAVDGENTEAFF. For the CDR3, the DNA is TGTGCCGTCGACGGGGAGAACACTGAAGCTTTCTTT.

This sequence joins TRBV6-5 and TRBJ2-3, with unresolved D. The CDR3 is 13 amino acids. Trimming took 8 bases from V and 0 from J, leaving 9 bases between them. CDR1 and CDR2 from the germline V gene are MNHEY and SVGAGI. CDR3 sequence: CASFAVSTDTQYF. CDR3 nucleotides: TGTGCCAGCTTCGCCGTAAGCACAGATACGCAGTATTTT.

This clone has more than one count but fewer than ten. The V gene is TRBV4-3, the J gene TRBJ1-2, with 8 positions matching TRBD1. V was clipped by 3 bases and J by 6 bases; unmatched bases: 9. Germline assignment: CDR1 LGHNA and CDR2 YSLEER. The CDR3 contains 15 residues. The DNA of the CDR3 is TGCGCCAGCAGCCACGGACAGGGTGGTTCCCATGGCTACACCTTC. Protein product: CASSHGQGGSHGYTF.

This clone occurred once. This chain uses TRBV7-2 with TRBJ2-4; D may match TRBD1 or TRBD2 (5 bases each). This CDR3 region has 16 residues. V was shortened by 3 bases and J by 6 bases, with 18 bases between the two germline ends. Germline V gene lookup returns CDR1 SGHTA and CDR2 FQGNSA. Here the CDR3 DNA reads TGTGCCAGCAGCTTTCAGGGAGTCCCGCCGAGAAACATTCAGTACTTC. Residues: CASSFQGVPPRNIQYF.

This CDR3 reads CASSLSTANTEAFF. In DNA, the CDR3 is TGTGCCAGCAGCTTAAGTACAGCGAACACTGAAGCTTTCTTT. The V call is TRBV7-6, the J call TRBJ1-1; D remains unclear. Trimming stripped 2 bases from V and 1 base from J, with 8 bases between. Germline V CDR1 and CDR2: SGHVS, FNYEAQ. The CDR3 length is 14 residues.

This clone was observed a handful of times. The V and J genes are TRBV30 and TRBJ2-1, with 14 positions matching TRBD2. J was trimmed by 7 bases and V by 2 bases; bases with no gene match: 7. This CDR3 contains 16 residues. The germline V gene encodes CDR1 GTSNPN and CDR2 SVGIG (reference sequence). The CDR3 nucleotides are TGTGCCTGGAGTCTACGGACTAGCGGGAGGTCTAATGAGCAGTTCTTC. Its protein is CAWSLRTSGRSNEQFF.

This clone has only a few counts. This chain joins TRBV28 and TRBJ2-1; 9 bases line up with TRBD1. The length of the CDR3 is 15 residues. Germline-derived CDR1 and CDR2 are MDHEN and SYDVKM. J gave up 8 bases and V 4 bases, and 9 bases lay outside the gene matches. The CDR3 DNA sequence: TGTGCCAGCAGTTCCTCCGGGACAGGGATCGATGAGCAGTTCTTC. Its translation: CASSSSGTGIDEQFF.